A single T cell receptor beta chain is shown here with its context. The individuals who served as donors were healthy Caucasians living in Russia, aged about 6 to 100. This entry comes from a study of blood T cells in healthy people across ages. A second about 6 to 11 cycle PCR used barcoded and J-beta primers. A tag from a template-switch adaptor with 12 random nucleotides marked each cDNA molecule. Via MiXCR, TCRdb re-called the 5' RACE reads, giving one row per CDR3 protein. The repertoire holds 720,000 or so distinct CDR3 sequences, with roughly two fifths as singletons. Trimming removed 1 base from V and 7 bases from J, with 15 bases in between. The CDR3 loop spans 15 amino acids. In germline, CDR1 is LGHNT, CDR2 FRNRAP.

The source is an elderly man in good health. V is TRBV12-5 and J is TRBJ2-3; perhaps TRBD2 as D (5 bases). The sequenced material came from blood. CDR3 coding DNA: TGTGCTAGTGGTTTGGCGCGGGTTGGGCCCCATACGCAGTATTTT. The encoded protein is CASGLARVGPHTQYF.